This T cell receptor beta chain was profiled in a study of T-cell memory formation after mild COVID-19. This clonotype appeared a single time. MiXCR was run by TCRdb on the 5' RACE reads, yielding one entry per CDR3 protein. The sample has roughly 600,000 distinct CDR3 sequences; around 17% are singletons. This TCR was recovered from an adult woman who had mild COVID-19 (a few samples of this study predate the infection). Cell type and time point are not known. The sequencing sample was made of PBMCs or a T cell subset sorted from them (not recorded which).

CDR3 in DNA: TGCGCCAGCAGCTTGGCCTGGACGACCCAGGCCAAAAACATTCAGTACTTC. It translates to CASSLAWTTQAKNIQYF. The gene calls are TRBV5-1 and TRBJ2-4; D is unclear. With 0 bases removed from V and 1 base from J, the gap between germline ends came to 14 bases. This CDR3 comprises 17 residues. Germline values: CDR1 SGHRS, CDR2 YFSETQ.